This T cell receptor (beta chain) was retrieved from a study of cytomegalovirus exposure and HLA in healthy donors. The CDR3 covers 13 residues. V was clipped by 6 bases and J by 4 bases; unmatched bases: 2. Germline V gene lookup returns CDR1 SNHLY and CDR2 FYNNEI. General study results and limits: In a later analysis, CMV-associated beta chains were mostly HLA-associated, it appeared. Through in vitro validation, a few CMV-associated chains were shown to be specific for CMV antigens.

This clone appeared once. What it binds is unknown. PCR involved 60 Vbeta and 13 Jbeta primers. Libraries were prepared by immunoSEQ multiplex PCR; TCRdb keeps only in-frame clonotypes and omits some of them. The sample consists of about 82,000 clones, around 83% of them appearing once. In nominal health when sampled, donors likely had unrecorded immune exposures nonetheless. The chain has TRBV2 and TRBJ1-3, with 8 bases identical to TRBD1. Material: PBMCs. This TCR was recovered from a man aged 70 or older in good health and CMV-seropositive. The CDR3 region has the DNA TGTGCCAGCAGCTCAGGGGGCGGAAACACCATATATTTT. Its translation is CASSSGGGNTIYF.